This TCR beta chain was documented in a study of tumor-infiltrating lymphocytes in localized non-small cell lung cancer. The CDR3 runs to 16 residues. CDR1 and CDR2 (germline): MNHNY, SVGAGI (reference sequence). Between the trimmed V and J ends, which lost 0 bases and 2 bases, there was a span of 11 bases. Only in-frame clones appear in the TCRdb table, and some are missing; sequencing was by immunoSEQ multiplex PCR. The sample carries some 15,000 clones, approximately 85% recorded once. Sequenced sample: lung tumor tissue. This TCR came from a human donor with non-small cell lung cancer. The chain is built from TRBV6-6 and TRBJ1-3, with D possibly TRBD1 on 5 matching bases. In DNA, the CDR3 is TGTGCCAGCAGTTACTCGGACATGGGGACTGGAAACACCATATATTTT. This encodes CASSYSDMGTGNTIYF.